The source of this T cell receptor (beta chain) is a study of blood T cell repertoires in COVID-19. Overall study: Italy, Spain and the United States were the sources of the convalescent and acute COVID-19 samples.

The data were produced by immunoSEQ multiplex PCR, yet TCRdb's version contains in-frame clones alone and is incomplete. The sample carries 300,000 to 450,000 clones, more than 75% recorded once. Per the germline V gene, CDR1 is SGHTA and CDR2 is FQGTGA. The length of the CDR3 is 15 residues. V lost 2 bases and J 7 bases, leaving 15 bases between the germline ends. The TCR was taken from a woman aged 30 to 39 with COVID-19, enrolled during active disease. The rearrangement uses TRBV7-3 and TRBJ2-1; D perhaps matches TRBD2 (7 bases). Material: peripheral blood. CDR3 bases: TGTGCCAGCAGCTTACTTGGGAGGGGGGTTAATGAGCAGTTCTTC. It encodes CASSLLGRGVNEQFF.